This TCR beta chain was captured in a study of identical twins. For this clonotype: One base away lies a much larger clone, so this may be a sequencing read error.

The length of the CDR3 is 13 residues. TCRdb independently ran MiXCR on the 5' RACE reads; one entry per CDR3 protein. The repertoire includes hundreds of thousands of distinct CDR3 sequences, more than 9% of them detected once, and about 1.5% sits in the top ten. The sample was also reused in another study, on yellow fever vaccine responses in identical twins. This second report adds: Twin vaccine T cell responses reportedly seemed partly convergent, partly personalized.

This clonotype was obtained from a woman between 18 and 30 years old in good health. The chain carries TRBV21-1 and TRBJ1-1. TRBV21-1 is reported as a pseudogene. Sequencing was done on a sample of PBMCs. The CDR3 coding sequence is TGTTCCAGCAGCGGCGGAGAGAACACTGAAGCTTTCTTT. This sequence encodes CSSSGGENTEAFF.